This passage covers 29 T cell receptor beta chains from one sample sequenced in a study of CD8 T cells in Susac syndrome. Reverse transcription used 0.5 to 1 ug RNA and random hexamers. TCRdb redid the calling of the immunoSEQ multiplex PCR reads with MiXCR, one entry per CDR3 protein. Altogether 150,000 to 200,000 distinct CDR3 sequences are present, 85% to 95% being singletons, with the ten largest covering 0.085% to 0.11%. Specimen: CD4+ T cells from PBMCs. The receptors derive from a human donor in good health.

The rearrangement uses TRBV15 and TRBJ2-4; D remains unclear. CDR3 length: 11 residues. V lost 4 bases and J 6 bases, leaving 4 bases between the germline ends. In germline, CDR1 is LNHNV, CDR2 YYDKDF (reference sequence). The CDR3 nucleotides read TGTGCCACCAGCATTTTAAACATTCAGTACTTC. Its translation: CATSILNIQYF.

CDR3 amino acids: CSASVGGPQHF. CDR3 DNA sequence: TGCAGCGCCTCCGTGGGGGGGCCCCAGCATTTT. The chain recombines TRBV29-1 with TRBJ1-5; possible D gene TRBD1, 5 bases. This CDR3 is 11 amino acids long. V lost 7 bases and J lost 9, with 13 bases in between. The germline V gene has CDR1 SQVTM and CDR2 ANQGSEA.

The chain combines TRBV28 with TRBJ2-3; D remains ambiguous. V was pared by 6 bases and J by 4 bases, with 11 bases between. CDR3 length: 13 amino acids. Germline V gives CDR1 MDHEN, CDR2 SYDVKM. DNA of the CDR3: TGTGCCAGCAGATTCGCAGCACCAGATACGCAGTATTTT. It specifies CASRFAAPDTQYF.

The V call is TRBV18, the J call TRBJ2-1; D remains ambiguous. This CDR3 region has 15 residues. Germline V gene sequence: CDR1 KGHSH, CDR2 LQKENI. V lost 0 bases, J lost 4 bases, and 10 bases lay in between. For the CDR3, the DNA is TGTGCCAGCTCACCACCGGACCGCGCTTACAATGAGCAGTTCTTC. It yields the protein CASSPPDRAYNEQFF.

CDR3 amino acids: CASSTGFLTGELFF. The CDR3 nucleotides are TGTGCCAGCAGCACAGGGTTTTTAACCGGGGAGCTGTTTTTT. V is TRBV11-2 and J is TRBJ2-2, with D perhaps TRBD1 (6 bases). Germline assignment: CDR1 SGHAT and CDR2 FQNNGV. Deletions cut 5 bases from V and 5 bases from J, with 12 bases between. The CDR3 has 14 residues. The full variable domain, with the rest looked up from reference TRBV11-2 and TRBJ2-2, is EAGVAQSPRYKIIEKRQSVAFWCNPISGHATLYWYQQILGQGPKLLIQFQNNGVVDDSQLPKDRFSAERLKGVDSTLKIQPAKLEDSAVYLCASSTGFLTGELFFGEGSRLTVL.

The J gene is TRBJ2-3, the V gene TRBV29-1, with TRBD2 matching 11 bases. From germline, CDR1 is SQVTM and CDR2 ANQGSEA. CDR3 length: 12 residues. V shed 7 bases, J shed 5 bases, and the junction held 2 bases outside the gene matches. The CDR3 nucleotides read TGCAGCGGTACTAGCGGGAGAGATACGCAGTATTTT. Encoded protein: CSGTSGRDTQYF.

The CDR3 DNA reads TGCAGTGCTAGAGGGGGGGACTTCACAGATACGCAGTATTTT. Residues: CSARGGDFTDTQYF. V usage is TRBV20-1 and J usage is TRBJ2-3, with D tentatively TRBD2 (6 bases). This CDR3 has 14 residues. Trimming stripped 1 base from V and 2 bases from J, with 10 bases between. In germline, CDR1 is DFQATT, CDR2 SNEGSKA (reference sequence).

The chain recombines TRBV28 with TRBJ2-7, with 10 positions matching TRBD2. This CDR3 region has 15 residues. CDR1 is MDHEN, CDR2 SYDVKM, per germline. V trimming: 5 bases; J trimming: 6 bases; junction bases outside the gene matches: 10. CDR3 sequence reads: CASSPLLAGVVEQYF. The CDR3 nucleotides are TGTGCCAGCAGTCCCCTTCTAGCGGGAGTTGTCGAGCAGTACTTC.

The CDR3 reads CASSEDRDQPQHF. In nucleotides, the CDR3 is TGTGCCAGCAGTGAGGACAGAGATCAGCCCCAGCATTTT. This chain connects TRBV2 to TRBJ1-5; TRBD1 is a possible D gene (6 bases). V shed 3 bases and J shed 5 bases, with 8 bases lying between them. The CDR3 contains 13 residues. In germline, CDR1 is SNHLY, CDR2 FYNNEI.

This chain connects TRBV21-1 to TRBJ2-1; the D segment call TRBD2 is taken from the table without a DNA check. TRBV21-1 is a pseudogene segment. The CDR3 runs 17 residues. The chain's CDR3 is CASSKALSGKSYNEQFF. CDR3 DNA: TGTGCCAGCAGCAAAGCGCTCAGCGGGAAGTCCTACAATGAGCAGTTCTTC.

The rearrangement joins TRBV4-2 to TRBJ1-3, with D unresolved. V shed 1 base and J shed 2 bases, with 12 bases lying between them. The CDR3 loop spans 16 amino acids. Per the germline V gene, CDR1 is LGHNA and CDR2 is YNFKEQ. CDR3 coding DNA: TGTGCCAGCAGCCAAGCCCCCATCGAGGCTGGAAACACCATATATTTT. This encodes CASSQAPIEAGNTIYF.

This sequence joins TRBV2 and TRBJ1-5, with 10 bases fitting TRBD1. Per the germline V gene, CDR1 is SNHLY and CDR2 is FYNNEI. Trimming took 4 bases from V and 6 from J; bases not matched to a gene: 3. The CDR3 contains 14 residues. The CDR3 here is CASSVGQGVQPQHF. In DNA, the CDR3 is TGTGCCAGCAGTGTTGGACAGGGGGTTCAGCCCCAGCATTTT.

The rearrangement uses TRBV29-1 and TRBJ1-2; 10 bases line up with TRBD1. Germline CDR1 and CDR2: SQVTM and ANQGSEA. Trimming removed 3 bases from V and 6 bases from J; junction bases left unmatched: 7. CDR3 length equals 14 residues. CDR3 nucleotides: TGCAGCGTTGACTACCGGGACAGGGGCCATGGCTACACCTTC. Translating it yields CSVDYRDRGHGYTF.

The chain is built from TRBV7-2 and TRBJ2-3; TRBD2 matches at 9 bases. The CDR3 is 15 amino acids. Germline CDR1 is SGHTA and CDR2 is FQGNSA. V lost 6 bases, J lost 2 bases, and 6 bases stayed unmatched. CDR3 region: CASSRLAGLTDTQYF. The CDR3 bases are TGTGCCAGCAGTCGTCTAGCGGGACTCACAGATACGCAGTATTTT. Supplemented by reference TRBV7-2 and TRBJ2-3, the full variable domain reads GAGVSQSPSNKVTEKGKDVELRCDPISGHTALYWYRQSLGQGLEFLIYFQGNSAPDKSGLPSDRFSAERTGGSVSTLTIQRTQQEDSAVYLCASSRLAGLTDTQYFGPGTRLTVL.

J is TRBJ2-1 and V is TRBV20-1; 7 bases are shared with TRBD2. Trimming cost V 1 base and J 7 bases; bases outside gene matches: 7. The CDR3 is 14 residues long. CDR1 is DFQATT and CDR2 is SNEGSKA in the germline V gene (reference sequence). The chain's CDR3 is CSARGGRAGNEQFF. Here the CDR3 DNA reads TGCAGTGCTAGAGGGGGGAGGGCCGGAAATGAGCAGTTCTTC.

J is TRBJ1-5 and V is TRBV12-3 or TRBV12-4; 9 nucleotides match TRBD1. Germline trimming cut 6 bases from V and 7 bases from J; bases unmatched to any gene: 4. The CDR3 has 13 residues. The DNA for the CDR3 is TGTGCCAGCAGGGTGGACAGGGGCCAGCCCCAGCATTTT. Its protein product is CASRVDRGQPQHF.

The genes are TRBV3-1 and TRBJ2-1; 13 bases align to TRBD2. Losses at the gene ends were 1 base for V and 7 bases for J; bases not matched to a gene: 4. The CDR3 has 16 amino acids. Germline loops: CDR1 LGHDT, CDR2 YNNKEL (reference sequence). The CDR3, as DNA: TGTGCCAGCAGCCAAGGGTGGACTAGCGGGGGTAATGAGCAGTTCTTC. Translated, it gives CASSQGWTSGGNEQFF.

The chain is built from TRBV29-1 and TRBJ1-2, with TRBD1 matching 9 bases. This CDR3 has 14 amino acids. Germline loops: CDR1 SQVTM, CDR2 ANQGSEA. V lost 7 bases to trimming and J lost 1 base; unmatched junction nucleotides: 7. DNA for the CDR3: TGCAGCGCTCCGCGACAGGGGGGTAACTATGGCTACACCTTC. Translating gives CSAPRQGGNYGYTF.

This clonotype has only a few counts. This chain links TRBV12-3 or TRBV12-4 with TRBJ2-5; 7 bases line up with TRBD2. This CDR3 spans 12 amino acids. The junction had 1 base not matched to a gene; V was cut back by 2 bases and J by 7 bases. CDR3: CASSLSGGTQYF. The CDR3 region has the DNA TGTGCCAGCAGTTTATCGGGGGGGACCCAGTACTTC.

The chain is built from TRBV30 and TRBJ1-4; a possible D gene is TRBD1 (5 bases). With 0 bases removed from V and 4 bases from J, the gap between germline ends came to 12 bases. This CDR3 is built from 15 residues. The V gene's germline CDR1 is GTSNPN and CDR2 SVGIG (reference sequence). The CDR3 region is CAWSVQAGSNEKLFF. The CDR3 nucleotides read TGTGCCTGGAGTGTACAGGCAGGGAGTAATGAAAAACTGTTTTTT.

J is TRBJ2-6 and V is TRBV9; D perhaps matches TRBD2 (5 bases). Trimming removed 0 bases from V and 0 bases from J, with 13 bases in between. Germline assignment: CDR1 SGDLS and CDR2 YYNGEE. This CDR3 is built from 18 residues. The chain's CDR3 is CASSVAGRAPSGANVLTF. CDR3 bases: TGTGCCAGCAGCGTAGCGGGAAGGGCTCCCTCTGGGGCCAACGTCCTGACTTTC. The full variable domain, completed using reference TRBV9 and TRBJ2-6, is DSGVTQTPKHLITATGQRVTLRCSPRSGDLSVYWYQQSLDQGLQFLIQYYNGEERAKGNILERFSAQQFPDLHSELNLSSLELGDSALYFCASSVAGRAPSGANVLTFGAGSRLTVL.

J is TRBJ2-4 and V is TRBV12-3 or TRBV12-4, with D possibly being TRBD2 (6 bases). The CDR3 extends over 12 amino acids. Trimming removed 3 bases at V and 8 bases at J, with 8 bases between. The CDR3 loop is CASSLEGDIQYF. In DNA form, the CDR3 reads TGTGCCAGCAGTTTGGAGGGAGACATTCAGTACTTC.

The table lists this clonotype with a few counts. The rearrangement joins TRBV27 to TRBJ2-3; D is possibly TRBD2 (5 bases). The CDR3 contains 14 residues. The germline CDR1 and CDR2 sequences are MNHEY and SMNVEV (reference sequence). The ends were cut back, 6 bases at V and 2 bases at J, with 12 bases in the middle. Here the CDR3 reads CASSPRTFTDTQYF. The CDR3 DNA follows: TGTGCCAGCAGCCCTCGGACTTTCACAGATACGCAGTATTTT.

This chain links TRBV20-1 with TRBJ2-1, with no clear D. The CDR3 is 16 amino acids. The germline V gene has CDR1 DFQATT and CDR2 SNEGSKA (reference sequence). Trimming pared 6 bases from V and 0 bases from J, leaving 18 bases between. In DNA form, the CDR3 reads TGCAGTGCCCCCGAACGGAGCCCTTACTCCTACAATGAGCAGTTCTTC. Translating gives CSAPERSPYSYNEQFF.

The gene calls are TRBV6-2 or TRBV6-3 and TRBJ2-1; D is possibly TRBD1 or TRBD2 (7 bases each). Germline V gives CDR1 MNHEY, CDR2 SVGEGT. V was pared by 6 bases and J by 0 bases, with 12 bases between. This CDR3 region has 15 residues. The CDR3 region has the DNA TGTGCCAGCAGACCCAGGGGGGGCTCCTACAATGAGCAGTTCTTC. Translating it yields CASRPRGGSYNEQFF.

The rearrangement joins TRBV27 to TRBJ2-7; D is ambiguous. The germline V and J ends were trimmed by 8 bases and 0 bases, with 14 bases remaining between them. Germline-derived CDR1 and CDR2 are MNHEY and SMNVEV (reference sequence). The CDR3 has 14 amino acids. CDR3 DNA: TGTGCCAGCGGTCGGACGTTAAGCTCCTACGAGCAGTACTTC. Encoded protein: CASGRTLSSYEQYF.

This rearrangement joins TRBV25-1 to TRBJ2-1, with TRBD2 identical over 8 bases. The V and J ends lost 8 bases and 4 bases, in that order; junction bases with no gene match: 7. This CDR3 spans 14 amino acids. From germline, CDR1 is MGHDK and CDR2 SYGVNS. CDR3 DNA: TGTGCCAGCGGGCGACTAGCGAGATACAATGAGCAGTTCTTC. Encoded protein: CASGRLARYNEQFF.

The chain uses TRBV30 and TRBJ1-5; TRBD1 agrees at 8 bases. CDR1 is GTSNPN, CDR2 SVGIG, per germline (reference sequence). There are 13 residues in the CDR3. Germline trimming cut 1 base from V and 6 bases from J; bases unmatched to any gene: 2. The CDR3, as DNA: TGTGCCTGGAGTGGACAGGGGTTTCAGCCCCAGCATTTT. Translation: CAWSGQGFQPQHF.

The chain combines TRBV12-3 or TRBV12-4 with TRBJ2-5; D gene uncertain. This CDR3 is built from 13 residues. Trimming removed 1 base at V and 5 bases at J, with 8 bases between. The CDR3 region is CASSLVWGETQYF. The CDR3 DNA reads TGTGCCAGCAGTTTAGTGTGGGGTGAGACCCAGTACTTC.